This TCR beta chain was identified during a study of blood T cell repertoires in COVID-19. Study-wide context: COVID-19 samples, acute and convalescent, were from the United States, Italy and Spain. PBMCs, B-cell-depleted T cells, or T cells were the source of the cDNA or gDNA that made up the material.

Trimming shortened V by 6 bases and J by 5 bases, and 13 bases separated the two germline ends. The CDR3 runs 13 residues. Germline V lookup: CDR1 LNHDA, CDR2 SQIVND (reference sequence). Assay used: immunoSEQ multiplex PCR; TCRdb lists only in-frame clones, some missing. The table shows just over 300,000 clones, with approximately 86% occurring only once. This sequence was found in a man younger than 30 with active or convalescent COVID-19. The chain uses TRBV19 and TRBJ1-2, with D possibly matching TRBD1 (6 bases). The sequencing sample was made of peripheral blood. CDR3 residues: CASRRQDRYGYTF. DNA for the CDR3: TGTGCCAGTAGGCGACAGGACCGGTATGGCTACACCTTC.